This T cell receptor (beta chain) was observed in a study of T cell repertoires in cytomegalovirus infection. On the study more broadly: CMV infection together with matching HLA type was indicated by public TCR beta signatures. Study-wide points: There were HLA-C-restricted CMV-specific TCR beta clonotypes dominating the ex vivo response.

TCRdb re-called the reads with MiXCR, one entry per CDR3 protein. The data show 44,000 or so distinct CDR3 sequences, about 20% seen once. This CDR3 spans 15 amino acids. Germline CDR1 and CDR2: SGHTA and FQGTGA. Trimming removed 2 bases at V and 5 bases at J, with 14 bases between. With respect to this clonotype: The antigen remains unidentified.

The source was CD8+ T cells from cultured PBMCs, collected from culture after CMV antigen stimulation. This TCR was sampled from a human donor in good health (CMV status not recorded). Some clones in this sample may be carry-over from other donors' samples. This chain uses TRBV7-3 with TRBJ2-3; D tentatively reads TRBD1 or TRBD2 (5 bases each). The CDR3 nucleotides read TGTGCCAGCAGCTTATCAGGGAGTGCGGGAGATACGCAGTATTTT. This codes for CASSLSGSAGDTQYF.